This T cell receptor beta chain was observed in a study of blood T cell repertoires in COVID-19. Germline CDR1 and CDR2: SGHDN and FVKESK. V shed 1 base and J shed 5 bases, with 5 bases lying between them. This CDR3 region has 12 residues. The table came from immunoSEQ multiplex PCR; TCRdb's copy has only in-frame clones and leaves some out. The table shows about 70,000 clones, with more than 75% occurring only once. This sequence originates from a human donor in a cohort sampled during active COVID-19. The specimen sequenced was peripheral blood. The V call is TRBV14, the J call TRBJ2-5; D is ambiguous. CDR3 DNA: TGTGCCAGCAGCCAAGTGGGCGAGACCCAGTACTTC. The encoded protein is CASSQVGETQYF.